Sequencing of this T cell receptor beta chain was carried out in a study of T cell changes during pregnancy in multiple sclerosis. From germline, CDR1 is SGHDT and CDR2 YYEEEE. The CDR3 has 15 amino acids. Trimming removed 0 bases from V and 2 bases from J, with 10 bases in between. Clones were sequenced by immunoSEQ multiplex PCR, and TCRdb holds only the in-frame ones, with some missing. The repertoire holds approximately 40,000 clones, with approximately 88% as singletons. J is TRBJ2-3 and V is TRBV5-6, with a possible D match to TRBD2 (5 bases). This receptor was obtained from a female donor in good health, enrolled as a control in a pregnancy study. Source: peripheral blood, taken in the first trimester of pregnancy. CDR3 protein: CASSLDGLNTDTQYF. CDR3 coding DNA: TGTGCCAGCAGCTTGGACGGACTTAACACAGATACGCAGTATTTT. Full variable domain (remainder filled in from reference TRBV5-6 and TRBJ2-3): DAGVTQSPTHLIKTRGQQVTLRCSPKSGHDTVSWYQQALGQGPQFIFQYYEEEERQRGNFPDRFSGHQFPNYSSELNVNALLLGDSALYLCASSLDGLNTDTQYFGPGTRLTVL.